This TCR beta chain was retrieved from a study of spatial heterogeneity in lung cancer. Looking at the study overall: Raw-read counts averaged over ten per unique TCR and UMI combination.

A few counts support this clonotype. The size of this beta chain means little, since it is a stray read in a library made for alpha chains. TCR cDNA molecules each had a unique molecular identifier. TCRdb reprocessed the 5' RACE reads with MiXCR, giving one entry per CDR3 protein. This sample has some 220 distinct CDR3 sequences, with roughly 23% found just once. Time point specified: sample taken at primary tumor resection. Sequencing was performed on whole RNA extracted from tumor and nontumor lung tissue, or from frozen PBMC, and the material was left unsorted. This TCR derives from a male donor with early-stage non-small cell lung cancer. Here the sequenced sample was PBMCs, taken at surgery.

The CDR3 sequence: CASSSGGETKTQYF. For the CDR3, the DNA is TGTGCCAGCAGTTCCGGGGGGGAGACGAAGACCCAGTACTTC. The chain links TRBV28 to TRBJ2-5; 8 bases line up with TRBD2. This CDR3 region has 14 residues. The germline CDR1 and CDR2 sequences are MDHEN and SYDVKM. Trimming removed 4 bases from V and 6 bases from J; junction bases left unmatched: 7. The full variable domain, its missing parts supplied by reference TRBV28 and TRBJ2-5, is DVKVTQSSRYLVKRTGEKVFLECVQDMDHENMFWYRQDPGLGLRLIYFSYDVKMKEKGDIPEGYSVSREKKERFSLILESASTNQTSMYLCASSSGGETKTQYFGPGTRLLVL.